The rows below give T cell receptor beta chains drawn from one sample of a study of blood T cell repertoires in COVID-19. TCRdb's copy holds only in-frame clones and misses some; the assay was immunoSEQ multiplex PCR. The sample consists of around 200,000 clones, around nine tenths of them appearing once. The sequenced material came from peripheral blood. These receptors were collected from a man aged 60 to 69 who had recovered from COVID-19. CDR3s leave out the opening cysteine and the closing phenylalanine or tryptophan. Each record gives: CDR3 protein, clone size, V gene, J gene. Rows give clone size only sometimes, using once, few, many, or a class for an expanded clone.

CDR3: ASSLSGTRVDYGYT; size: -; V: TRBV18; J: TRBJ1-2
CDR3: ASRSSGGDYGYT; size: -; V: TRBV28; J: TRBJ1-2
CDR3: ASSIIWASEKLF; size: -; V: TRBV19; J: TRBJ1-4
CDR3: ASSPAGNQPQH; size: few; V: TRBV18; J: TRBJ1-5
CDR3: ASSAWAGVPYEQY; size: -; V: TRBV28; J: TRBJ2-7
CDR3: ASTPRESPLGSGQF; size: -; V: TRBV6-2/TRBV6-3; J: TRBJ2-1
CDR3: ASSPAGRLNYGYT; size: few; V: TRBV3-1/TRBV3-2; J: TRBJ1-2
CDR3: ASSRGQGEYTGELF; size: -; V: TRBV7-2; J: TRBJ2-2
CDR3: AISDTGDEAF; size: -; V: TRBV10-3; J: TRBJ1-1
CDR3: ASSLEGGRETQY; size: -; V: TRBV5-4; J: TRBJ2-5
CDR3: ASSQDIGGRTEAF; size: -; V: TRBV4-1; J: TRBJ1-1
CDR3: SASAQGSYEQY; size: once; V: TRBV20-1; J: TRBJ2-7
CDR3: AITSGTDYGYT; size: few; V: TRBV10-3; J: TRBJ1-2